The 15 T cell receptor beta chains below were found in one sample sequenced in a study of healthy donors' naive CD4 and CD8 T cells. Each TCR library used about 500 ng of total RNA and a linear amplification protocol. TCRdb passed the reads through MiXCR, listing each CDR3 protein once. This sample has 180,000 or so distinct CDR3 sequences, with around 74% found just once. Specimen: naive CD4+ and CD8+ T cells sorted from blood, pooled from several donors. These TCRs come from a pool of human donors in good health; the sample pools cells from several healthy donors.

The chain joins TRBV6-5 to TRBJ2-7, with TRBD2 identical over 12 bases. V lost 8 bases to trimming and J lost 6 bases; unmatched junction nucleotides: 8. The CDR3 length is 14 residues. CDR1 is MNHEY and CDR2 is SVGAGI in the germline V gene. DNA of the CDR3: TGTGCCAGCCGGACTAGCGGGACCACGTCCGAGCAGTACTTC. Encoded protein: CASRTSGTTSEQYF.

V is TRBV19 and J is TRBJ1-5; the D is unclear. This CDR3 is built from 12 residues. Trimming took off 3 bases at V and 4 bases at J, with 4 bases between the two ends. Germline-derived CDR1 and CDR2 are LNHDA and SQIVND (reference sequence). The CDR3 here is CASSMGNQPQHF. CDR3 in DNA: TGTGCCAGTAGTATGGGGAATCAGCCCCAGCATTTT.

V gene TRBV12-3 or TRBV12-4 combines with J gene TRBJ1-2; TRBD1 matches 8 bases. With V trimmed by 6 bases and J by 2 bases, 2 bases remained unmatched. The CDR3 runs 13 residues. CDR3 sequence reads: CASRWTGNYGYTF. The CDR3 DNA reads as TGTGCCAGCAGGTGGACAGGGAACTATGGCTACACCTTC.

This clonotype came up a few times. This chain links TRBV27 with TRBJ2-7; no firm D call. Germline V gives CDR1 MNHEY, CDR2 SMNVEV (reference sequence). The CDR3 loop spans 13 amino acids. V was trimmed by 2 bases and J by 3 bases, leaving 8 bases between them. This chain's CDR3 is CASSLKPIYEQYF. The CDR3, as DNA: TGTGCCAGCAGTTTAAAACCGATCTACGAGCAGTACTTC.

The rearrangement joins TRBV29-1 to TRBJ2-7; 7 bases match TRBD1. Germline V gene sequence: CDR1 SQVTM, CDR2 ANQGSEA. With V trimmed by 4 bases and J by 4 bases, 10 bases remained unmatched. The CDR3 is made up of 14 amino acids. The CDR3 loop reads CSVGWTGTLYEQYF. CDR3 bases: TGCAGCGTTGGGTGGACAGGCACCCTATACGAGCAGTACTTC.

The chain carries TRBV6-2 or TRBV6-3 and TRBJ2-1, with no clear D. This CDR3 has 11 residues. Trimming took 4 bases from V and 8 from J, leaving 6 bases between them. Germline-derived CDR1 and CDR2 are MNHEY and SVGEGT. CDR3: CASSSYYEQFF. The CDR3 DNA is TGTGCCAGCAGTTCCTATTATGAGCAGTTCTTC.

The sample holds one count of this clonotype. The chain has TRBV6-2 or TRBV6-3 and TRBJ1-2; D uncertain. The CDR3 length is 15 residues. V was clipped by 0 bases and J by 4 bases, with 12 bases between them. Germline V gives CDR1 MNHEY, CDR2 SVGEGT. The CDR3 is CASSYSGGNPYGYTF. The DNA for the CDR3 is TGTGCCAGCAGTTACTCAGGTGGAAACCCCTATGGCTACACCTTC.

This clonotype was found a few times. CDR3 in amino acids: CASSVGTVNTEAFF. The CDR3 bases are TGTGCCAGTAGTGTTGGGACGGTGAACACTGAAGCTTTCTTT. The chain links TRBV19 to TRBJ1-1; D might be TRBD1 (5 bases). Deletions cut 5 bases from V and 0 bases from J, with 10 bases between. Per germline, CDR1 LNHDA and CDR2 SQIVND (reference sequence). The CDR3 is made up of 14 amino acids.

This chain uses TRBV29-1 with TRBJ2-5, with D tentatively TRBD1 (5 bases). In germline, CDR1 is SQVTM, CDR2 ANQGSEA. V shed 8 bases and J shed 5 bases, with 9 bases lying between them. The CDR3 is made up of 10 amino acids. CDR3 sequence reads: CSSQAETQYF. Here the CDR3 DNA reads TGCAGCTCACAGGCCGAGACCCAGTACTTC.

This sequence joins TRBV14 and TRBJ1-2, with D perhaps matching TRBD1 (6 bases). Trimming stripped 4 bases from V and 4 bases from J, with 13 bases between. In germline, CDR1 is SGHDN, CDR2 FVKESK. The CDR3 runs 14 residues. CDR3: CASSLGGGLYGYTF. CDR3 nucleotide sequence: TGTGCCAGCAGCCTAGGAGGGGGTCTCTATGGCTACACCTTC. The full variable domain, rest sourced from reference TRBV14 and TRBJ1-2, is EAGVTQFPSHSVIEKGQTVTLRCDPISGHDNLYWYRRVMGKEIKFLLHFVKESKQDESGMPNNRFLAERTGGTYSTLKVQPAELEDSGVYFCASSLGGGLYGYTFGSGTRLTVV.

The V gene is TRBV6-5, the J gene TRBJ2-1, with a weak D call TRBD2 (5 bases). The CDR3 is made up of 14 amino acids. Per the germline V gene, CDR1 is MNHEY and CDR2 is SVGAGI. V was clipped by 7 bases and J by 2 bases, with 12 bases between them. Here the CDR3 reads CASTSQRAYNEQFF. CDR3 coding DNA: TGTGCCAGCACGTCACAGAGGGCCTACAATGAGCAGTTCTTC.

The CDR3 nucleotides are TGTGCCAGCAGCTTTAGGGAGACTCACTCCTACGAGCAGTACTTC. Translating gives CASSFRETHSYEQYF. The chain employs TRBV5-6 and TRBJ2-7; the D gene is possibly TRBD2 (5 bases). Germline CDR1 and CDR2: SGHDT and YYEEEE. The V gene lost 2 bases and the J gene lost 0 bases, with 12 bases spanning the gap. The CDR3 extends over 15 amino acids.

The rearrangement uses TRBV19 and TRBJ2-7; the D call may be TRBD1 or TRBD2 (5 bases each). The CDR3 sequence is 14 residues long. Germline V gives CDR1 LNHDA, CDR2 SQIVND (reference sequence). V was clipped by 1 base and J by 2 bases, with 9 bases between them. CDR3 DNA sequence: TGTGCCAGTAGTATAGGAGGGGACCCCTACGAGCAGTACTTC. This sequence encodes CASSIGGDPYEQYF.

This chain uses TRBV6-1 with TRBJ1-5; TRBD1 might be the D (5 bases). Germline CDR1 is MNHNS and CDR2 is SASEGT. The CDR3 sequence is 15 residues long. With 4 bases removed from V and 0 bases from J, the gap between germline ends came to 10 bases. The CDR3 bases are TGTGCCAGCAGTGGGACACCCAATAGCAATCAGCCCCAGCATTTT. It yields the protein CASSGTPNSNQPQHF.

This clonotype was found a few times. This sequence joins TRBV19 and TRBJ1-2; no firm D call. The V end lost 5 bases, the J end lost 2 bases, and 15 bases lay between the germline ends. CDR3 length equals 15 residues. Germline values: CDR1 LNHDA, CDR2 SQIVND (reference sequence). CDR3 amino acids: CASSWARNQNYGYTF. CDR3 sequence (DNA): TGTGCCAGTAGTTGGGCGAGGAACCAGAACTATGGCTACACCTTC.